This TCR beta chain was captured by sequencing in a study of cytomegalovirus exposure and HLA in healthy donors. Study results and caveats: Rarity marked most TCR sequences, yet some public TCRs occurred in many donors.

From germline, CDR1 is SNHLY and CDR2 FYNNEI. Trimming left V 6 bases short and J 1 base short, with 12 bases between. CDR3 size: 14 residues. The PCR contained 60 Vbeta and 13 Jbeta primers. This table comes from immunoSEQ multiplex PCR, and its TCRdb copy is limited to in-frame clones, with some not included. Here the sample spans about 60,000 clones, 70% to 85% being singletons. This clone was seen more than once but under ten times. Its antigen is unidentified. The receptor was derived from a man aged 25-40 years in good health and CMV-seronegative. The source material was PBMCs. The J gene is TRBJ1-1, the V gene TRBV2, with a tentative D call TRBD1 (6 bases). This CDR3 is CASRTGTRNTEAFF. The CDR3 DNA reads TGTGCCAGCAGAACCGGGACACGGAACACTGAAGCTTTCTTT. Filled out from reference TRBV2 and TRBJ1-1, the complete variable domain reads EPEVTQTPSHQVTQMGQEVILRCVPISNHLYFYWYRQILGQKVEFLVSFYNNEISEKSEIFDDQFSVERPDGSNFTLKIRSTKLEDSAMYFCASRTGTRNTEAFFGQGTRLTVV.